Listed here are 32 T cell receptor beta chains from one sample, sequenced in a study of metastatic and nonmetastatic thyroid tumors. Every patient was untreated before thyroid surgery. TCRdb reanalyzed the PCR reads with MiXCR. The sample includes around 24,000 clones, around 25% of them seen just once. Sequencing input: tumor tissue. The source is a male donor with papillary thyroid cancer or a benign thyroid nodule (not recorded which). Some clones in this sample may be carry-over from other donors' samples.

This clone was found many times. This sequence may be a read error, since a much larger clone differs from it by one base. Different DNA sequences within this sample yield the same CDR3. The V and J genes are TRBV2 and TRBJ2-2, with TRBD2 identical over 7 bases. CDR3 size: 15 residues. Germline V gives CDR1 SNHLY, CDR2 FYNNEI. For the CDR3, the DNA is TGTGCCAGCAGTGAAGAAGCGGGGAGCACCGGGGAGCTGTTCTTT. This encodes CASSEEAGSTGELFF.

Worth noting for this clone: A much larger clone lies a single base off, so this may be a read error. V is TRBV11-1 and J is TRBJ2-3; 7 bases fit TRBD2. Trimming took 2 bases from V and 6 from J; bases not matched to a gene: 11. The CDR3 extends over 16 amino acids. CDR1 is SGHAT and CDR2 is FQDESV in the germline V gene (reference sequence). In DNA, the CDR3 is TGTGCCAGCAGCTTATCGCTATCGGGAGGCAGCGATACGCAGTATTTT. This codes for CASSLSLSGGSDTQYF.

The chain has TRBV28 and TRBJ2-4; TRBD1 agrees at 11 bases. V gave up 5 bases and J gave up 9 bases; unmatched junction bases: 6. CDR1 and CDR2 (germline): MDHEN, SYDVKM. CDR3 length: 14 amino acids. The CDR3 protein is CASSPPGQGGIQYF. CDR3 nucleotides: TGTGCCAGCAGTCCCCCGGGACAGGGGGGCATTCAGTACTTC. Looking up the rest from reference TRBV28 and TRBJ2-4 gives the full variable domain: DVKVTQSSRYLVKRTGEKVFLECVQDMDHENMFWYRQDPGLGLRLIYFSYDVKMKEKGDIPEGYSVSREKKERFSLILESASTNQTSMYLCASSPPGQGGIQYFGAGTRLSVL.

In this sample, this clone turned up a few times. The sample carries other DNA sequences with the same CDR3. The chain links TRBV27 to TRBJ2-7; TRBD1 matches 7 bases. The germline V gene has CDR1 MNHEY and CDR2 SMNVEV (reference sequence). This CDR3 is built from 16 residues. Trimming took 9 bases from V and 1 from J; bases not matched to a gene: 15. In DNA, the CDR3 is TGTGCCAGTAGTCCCCTAACAGGGGCGACATCCTACGAGCAGTACTTC. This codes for CASSPLTGATSYEQYF.

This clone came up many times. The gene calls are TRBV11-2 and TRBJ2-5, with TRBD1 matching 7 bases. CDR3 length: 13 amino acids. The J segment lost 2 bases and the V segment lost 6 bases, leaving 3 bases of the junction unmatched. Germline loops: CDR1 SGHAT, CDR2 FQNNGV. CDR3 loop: CASSWTGQETQYF. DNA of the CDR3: TGTGCCAGCAGTTGGACAGGACAAGAGACCCAGTACTTC.

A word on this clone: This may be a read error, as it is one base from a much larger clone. CDR3 in amino acids: CSARDLAGPTDTQYF. The CDR3 DNA follows: TGCAGTGCTAGAGACCTAGCGGGCCCCACAGATACGCAGTATTTT. The V and J genes are TRBV20-1 and TRBJ2-3, with 8 nucleotides matching TRBD2. Germline values: CDR1 DFQATT, CDR2 SNEGSKA (reference sequence). The V segment lost 0 bases and the J segment 2 bases; nucleotides outside the gene matches: 4. This CDR3 has 15 amino acids.

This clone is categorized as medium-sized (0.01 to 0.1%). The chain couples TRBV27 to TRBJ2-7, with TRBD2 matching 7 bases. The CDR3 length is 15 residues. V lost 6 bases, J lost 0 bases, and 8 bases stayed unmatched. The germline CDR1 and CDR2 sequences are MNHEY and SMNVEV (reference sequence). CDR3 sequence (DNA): TGTGCCAGCAGCCCTGGGGGGGGACTCTCCTACGAGCAGTACTTC. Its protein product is CASSPGGGLSYEQYF.

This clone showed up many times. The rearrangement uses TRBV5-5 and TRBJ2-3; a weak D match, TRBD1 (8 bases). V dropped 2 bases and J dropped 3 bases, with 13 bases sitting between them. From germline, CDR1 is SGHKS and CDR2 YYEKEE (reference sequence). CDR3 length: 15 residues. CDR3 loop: CASSFLQGGTDTQYF. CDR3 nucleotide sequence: TGTGCCAGCAGCTTTTTACAGGGGGGGACAGATACGCAGTATTTT.

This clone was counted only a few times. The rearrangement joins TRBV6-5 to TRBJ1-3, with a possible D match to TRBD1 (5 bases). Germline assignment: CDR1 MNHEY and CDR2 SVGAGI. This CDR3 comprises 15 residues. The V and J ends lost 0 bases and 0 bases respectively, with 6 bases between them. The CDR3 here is CASSYSRGSGNTIYF. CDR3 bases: TGTGCCAGCAGTTACTCTAGGGGCTCTGGAAACACCATATATTTT.

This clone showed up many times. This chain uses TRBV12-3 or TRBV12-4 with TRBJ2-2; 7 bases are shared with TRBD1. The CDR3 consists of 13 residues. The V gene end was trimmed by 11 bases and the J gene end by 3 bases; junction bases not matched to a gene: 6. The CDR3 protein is CAFQGDHTGELFF. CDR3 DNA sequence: TGTGCCTTTCAGGGGGATCACACCGGGGAGCTGTTTTTT.

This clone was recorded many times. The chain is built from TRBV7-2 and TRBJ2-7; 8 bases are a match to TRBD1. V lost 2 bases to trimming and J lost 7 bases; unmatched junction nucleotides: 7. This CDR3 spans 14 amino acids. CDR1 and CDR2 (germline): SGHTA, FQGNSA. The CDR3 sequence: CASSLQGASGEQYF. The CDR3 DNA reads TGTGCCAGCAGCTTACAGGGGGCATCAGGGGAGCAGTACTTC.

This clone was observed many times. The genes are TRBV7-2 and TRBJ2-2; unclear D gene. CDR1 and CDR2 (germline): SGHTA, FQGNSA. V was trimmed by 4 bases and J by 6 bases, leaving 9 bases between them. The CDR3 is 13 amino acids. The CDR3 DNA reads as TGTGCCAGCAGCTCTAACCTGGCCGGGGAGCTGTTTTTT. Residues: CASSSNLAGELFF. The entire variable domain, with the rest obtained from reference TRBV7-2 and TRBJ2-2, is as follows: GAGVSQSPSNKVTEKGKDVELRCDPISGHTALYWYRQSLGQGLEFLIYFQGNSAPDKSGLPSDRFSAERTGGSVSTLTIQRTQQEDSAVYLCASSSNLAGELFFGEGSRLTVL.

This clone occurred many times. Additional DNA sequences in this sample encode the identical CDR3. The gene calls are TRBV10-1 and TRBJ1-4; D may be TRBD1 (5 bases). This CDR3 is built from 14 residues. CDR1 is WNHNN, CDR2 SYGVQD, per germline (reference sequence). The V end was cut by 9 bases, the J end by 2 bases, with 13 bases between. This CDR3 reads CASFRDPTNEKLFF. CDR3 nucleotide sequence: TGCGCCAGTTTCAGGGATCCCACTAATGAAAAACTGTTTTTT.

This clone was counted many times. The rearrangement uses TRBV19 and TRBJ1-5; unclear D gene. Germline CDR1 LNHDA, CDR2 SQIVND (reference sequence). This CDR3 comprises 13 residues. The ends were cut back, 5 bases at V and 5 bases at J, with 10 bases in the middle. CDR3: CASSPHEDQPQHF. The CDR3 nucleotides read TGTGCCAGTAGTCCCCATGAGGATCAGCCCCAGCATTTT.

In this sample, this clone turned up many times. In DNA form, the CDR3 reads TGCAGCGCTTCGCCGGGACTAGCGGGAGGGATGGGGTTCTTC. This gives the protein CSASPGLAGGMGFF. The chain recombines TRBV29-1 with TRBJ2-1, with 16 bases identical to TRBD2. V trimming: 7 bases; J trimming: 15 bases; junction bases outside the gene matches: 12. There are 14 residues in the CDR3. The germline V gene encodes CDR1 SQVTM and CDR2 ANQGSEA.

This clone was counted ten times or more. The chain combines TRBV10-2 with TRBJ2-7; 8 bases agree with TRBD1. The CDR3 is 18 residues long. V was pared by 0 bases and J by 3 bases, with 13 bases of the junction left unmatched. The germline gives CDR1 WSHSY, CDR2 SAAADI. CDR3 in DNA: TGCGCCAGCAGTGAGTCGACTTTTCAGGGGGCAGGGGGCTACGAGCAGTACTTC. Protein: CASSESTFQGAGGYEQYF.

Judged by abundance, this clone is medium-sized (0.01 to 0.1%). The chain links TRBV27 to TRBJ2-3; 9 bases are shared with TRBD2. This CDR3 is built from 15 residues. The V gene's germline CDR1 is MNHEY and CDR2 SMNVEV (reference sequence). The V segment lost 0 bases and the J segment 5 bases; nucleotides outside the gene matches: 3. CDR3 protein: CASSLSSLAGDTQYF. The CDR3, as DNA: TGTGCCAGCAGTTTATCGTCACTAGCGGGAGATACGCAGTATTTT.

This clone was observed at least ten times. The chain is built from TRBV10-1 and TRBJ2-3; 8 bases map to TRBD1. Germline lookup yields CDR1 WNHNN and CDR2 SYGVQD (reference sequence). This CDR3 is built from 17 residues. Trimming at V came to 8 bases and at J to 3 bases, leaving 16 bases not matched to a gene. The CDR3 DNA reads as TGCGCCAGCCTGACACCAACAGGGGGAGTAAGGACAGATACGCAGTATTTT. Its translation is CASLTPTGGVRTDTQYF.

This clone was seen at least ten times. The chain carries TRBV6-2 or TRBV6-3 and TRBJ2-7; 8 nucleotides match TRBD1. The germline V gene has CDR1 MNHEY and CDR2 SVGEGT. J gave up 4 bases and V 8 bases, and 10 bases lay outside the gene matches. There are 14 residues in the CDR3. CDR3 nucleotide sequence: TGTGCCAGCGGAGAGTTACGGACAGGGTACGAGCAGTACTTC. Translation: CASGELRTGYEQYF.

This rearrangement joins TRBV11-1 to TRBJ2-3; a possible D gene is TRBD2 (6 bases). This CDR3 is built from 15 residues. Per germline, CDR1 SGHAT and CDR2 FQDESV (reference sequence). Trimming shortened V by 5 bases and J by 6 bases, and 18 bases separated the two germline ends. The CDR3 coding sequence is TGTGCCAGCAGCACCCAGTCGGGAGCAGGTGATACGCAGTATTTT. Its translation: CASSTQSGAGDTQYF.

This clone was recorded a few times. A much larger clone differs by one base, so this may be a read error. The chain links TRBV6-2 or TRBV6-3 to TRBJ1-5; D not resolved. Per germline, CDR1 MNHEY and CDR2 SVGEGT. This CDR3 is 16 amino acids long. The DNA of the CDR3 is TGTGCCAGCAGCCCAAACAGAGGATATAGCAATCAGCCCCAGCCTTTT. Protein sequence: CASSPNRGYSNQPQPF.

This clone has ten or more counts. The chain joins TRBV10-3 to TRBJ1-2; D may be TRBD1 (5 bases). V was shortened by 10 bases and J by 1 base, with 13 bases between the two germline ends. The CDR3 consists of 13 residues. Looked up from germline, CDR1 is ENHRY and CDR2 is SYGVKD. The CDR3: CATSVRVNYGYTF. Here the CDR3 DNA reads TGTGCCACTTCTGTCAGGGTTAACTATGGCTACACCTTC.

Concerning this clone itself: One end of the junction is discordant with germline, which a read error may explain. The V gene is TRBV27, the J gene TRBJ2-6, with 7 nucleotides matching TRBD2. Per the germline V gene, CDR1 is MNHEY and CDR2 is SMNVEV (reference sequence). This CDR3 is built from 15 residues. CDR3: CASSLAGDGAKVLTF. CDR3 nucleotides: TGTGCCAGCAGTTTAGCGGGAGATGGGGCCAAAGTCCTGACTTTC.

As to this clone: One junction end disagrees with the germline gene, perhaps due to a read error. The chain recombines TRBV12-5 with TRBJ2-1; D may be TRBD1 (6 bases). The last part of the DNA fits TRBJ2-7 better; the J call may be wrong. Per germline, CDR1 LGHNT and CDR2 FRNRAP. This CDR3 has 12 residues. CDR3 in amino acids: CSSGYRDHEQYF. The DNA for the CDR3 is TGTTCTAGTGGTTACAGGGACCATGAGCAGTACTTC.

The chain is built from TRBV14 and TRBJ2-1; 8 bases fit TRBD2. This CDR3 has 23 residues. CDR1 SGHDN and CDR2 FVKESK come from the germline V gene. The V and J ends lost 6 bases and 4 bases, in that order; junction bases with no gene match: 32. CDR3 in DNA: TGTGCCAGCAGACACTCCACCGGGACGGATATCTCTGCCCGGCGGGAGGTTTACAATGAGCAGTTCTTC. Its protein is CASRHSTGTDISARREVYNEQFF.

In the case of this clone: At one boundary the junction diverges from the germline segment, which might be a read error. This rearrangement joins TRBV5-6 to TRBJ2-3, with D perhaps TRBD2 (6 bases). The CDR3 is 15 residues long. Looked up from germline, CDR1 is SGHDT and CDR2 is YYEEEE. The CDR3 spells CASSLPGLKTDTRYF. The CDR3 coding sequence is TGTGCCAGCAGCTTACCTGGACTAAAGACAGATACGCGGTATTTT.

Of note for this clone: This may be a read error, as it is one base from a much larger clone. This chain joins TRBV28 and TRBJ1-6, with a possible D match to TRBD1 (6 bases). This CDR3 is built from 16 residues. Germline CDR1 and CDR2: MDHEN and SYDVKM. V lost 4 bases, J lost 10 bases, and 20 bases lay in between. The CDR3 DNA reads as TGTGCCAGCAGTTCCGCGGTGGGGGGGGCGAGATCACCCCTCCACTTT. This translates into CASSSAVGGARSPLHF.

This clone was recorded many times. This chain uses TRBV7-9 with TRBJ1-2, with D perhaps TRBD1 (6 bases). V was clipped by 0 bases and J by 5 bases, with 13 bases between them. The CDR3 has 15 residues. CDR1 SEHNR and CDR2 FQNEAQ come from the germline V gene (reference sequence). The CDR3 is CASSLASTGRYGYTF. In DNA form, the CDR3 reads TGTGCCAGCAGCTTAGCCTCAACAGGGCGGTATGGCTACACCTTC. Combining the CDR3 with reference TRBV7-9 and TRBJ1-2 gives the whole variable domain DTGVSQNPRHKITKRGQNVTFRCDPISEHNRLYWYRQTLGQGPEFLTYFQNEAQLEKSRLLSDRFSAERPKGSFSTLEIQRTEQGDSAMYLCASSLASTGRYGYTFGSGTRLTVV.

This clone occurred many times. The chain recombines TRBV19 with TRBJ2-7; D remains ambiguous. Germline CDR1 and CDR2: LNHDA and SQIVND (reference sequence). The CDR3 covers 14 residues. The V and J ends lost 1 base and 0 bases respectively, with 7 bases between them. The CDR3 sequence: CASSIAGNSYEQYF. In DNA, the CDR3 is TGTGCCAGTAGTATAGCGGGTAACTCCTACGAGCAGTACTTC.

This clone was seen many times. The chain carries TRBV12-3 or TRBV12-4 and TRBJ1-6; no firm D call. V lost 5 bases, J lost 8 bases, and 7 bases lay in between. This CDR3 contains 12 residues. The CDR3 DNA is TGTGCCAGCAGTAGGTCTGATTCACCCCTCCACTTT. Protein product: CASSRSDSPLHF.

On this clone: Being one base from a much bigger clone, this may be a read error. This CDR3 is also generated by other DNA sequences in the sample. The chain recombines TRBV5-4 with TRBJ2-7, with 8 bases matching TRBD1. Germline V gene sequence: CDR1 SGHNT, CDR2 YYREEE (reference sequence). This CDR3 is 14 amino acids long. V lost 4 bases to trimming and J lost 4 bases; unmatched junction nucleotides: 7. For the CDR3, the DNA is TGTGCCAGCAGCCCACAGGGGGTTTCATACGAGCAGTACTTC. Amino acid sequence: CASSPQGVSYEQYF.

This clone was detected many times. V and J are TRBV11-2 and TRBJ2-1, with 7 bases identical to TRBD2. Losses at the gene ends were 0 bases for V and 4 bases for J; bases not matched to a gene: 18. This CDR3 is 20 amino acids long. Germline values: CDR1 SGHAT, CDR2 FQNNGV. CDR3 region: CASSLDTGSRGREPYNEQFF. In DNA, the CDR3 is TGTGCCAGCAGCTTAGATACGGGCTCTAGAGGGCGGGAGCCTTACAATGAGCAGTTCTTC.